This note documents a single T cell receptor beta chain sequence. The antigen remains undetermined. The sample is drawn from a study of T cell responses to AZD1222 COVID-19 vaccine. Points from the study as a whole: Among AZD1222 vaccinees, only six or seven were seropositive at baseline. Scientists sampled the repertoires only once the peak T cell response had passed. Targeting of unmutated variant regions was reportedly seen in nearly half of spike-specific TCRs.

V lost 5 bases and J lost 1; bases outside the gene matches: 4. From germline, CDR1 is MNHEY and CDR2 SVGAGI. CDR3 length: 15 amino acids. Some clones are missing from TCRdb's copy, which holds only in-frame ones; the method was immunoSEQ multiplex PCR. The sample carries 95,000 or so clones, about 88% recorded once. The TCR originated in an adult in good health. The sequences come from peripheral blood, collected on day 0 of AZD1222 vaccination. V gene TRBV6-5 combines with J gene TRBJ1-1, with 10 bases aligning to TRBD1. The CDR3 DNA sequence: TGTGCCAGCAGTCCGGGGACAGGGGCGAACACTGAAGCTTTCTTT. Translated, it gives CASSPGTGANTEAFF.